This T cell receptor beta chain comes out of a study of OX40 agonist ivuxolimab in advanced cancers. Measured with immunoSEQ multiplex PCR; TCRdb has only the in-frame clones, and not every one. The sample comprises approximately 60,000 clones, 94% of which are singletons, and approximately 18% rests with the top ten. The CDR3 covers 12 residues. Germline CDR1 is MNHNY and CDR2 is SVGAGI (reference sequence). The V gene lost 2 bases and the J gene lost 6 bases, with 8 bases spanning the gap. The chain combines TRBV6-6 with TRBJ2-7, with no clear D. The source is an adult with an advanced solid tumor such as melanoma, head and neck, liver or kidney cancer. The source was CD4+ or CD8+ T cells sorted from blood, collected in a trial of the OX40 agonist ivuxolimab. The CDR3 DNA sequence: TGTGCCAGCAGTTACGGGCTAGGCGAGCAGTACTTC. Translating it yields CASSYGLGEQYF.